The 8 T cell receptor beta chains below all came from one sample that was sequenced in a study of T cell responses to AZD1222 COVID-19 vaccine. Clones were read by immunoSEQ multiplex PCR, and TCRdb kept only the in-frame ones, dropping some. The data contain 90,000 to 150,000 clones, 85% to 90% of them singletons. The sample here was peripheral blood, taken on day 0 of AZD1222 vaccination. These receptor sequences come from an adult in good health.

To note about this clone: The germline gene is not matched at one end of the junction; a read error may be the cause. This chain uses TRBV19 with TRBJ2-1, with 10 bases lining up with TRBD2. From germline, CDR1 is LNHDA and CDR2 SQIVND (reference sequence). This CDR3 contains 15 residues. The chain's CDR3 is CASKKSGGAYNEQFF. CDR3 bases: TGTGCCAGTAAGAAAAGCGGGGGGGCCTATAATGAGCAGTTCTTC.

A remark on this clone: One junction end does not reproduce the germline sequence, and a read error may be involved. The V gene is TRBV7-7, the J gene TRBJ2-5; D is undetermined. Germline V gives CDR1 SSHAT, CDR2 FNYEAQ (reference sequence). The CDR3 extends over 13 amino acids. The CDR3 sequence: CASSLDIQETQYF. The CDR3 DNA follows: TGTGCTAGCAGCTTAGACATTCAAGAGACCCAGTACTTC. Looking up the rest from reference TRBV7-7 and TRBJ2-5 gives the full variable domain: GAGVSQSPRYKVTKRGQDVTLRCDPISSHATLYWYQQALGQGPEFLTYFNYEAQPDKSGLPSDRFSAERPEGSISTLTIQRTEQRDSAMYRCASSLDIQETQYFGPGTRLLVL.

The chain uses TRBV19 and TRBJ1-6, with 8 nucleotides matching TRBD1. This CDR3 region has 14 residues. V was pared by 6 bases and J by 7 bases, with 5 bases of the junction left unmatched. CDR1 is LNHDA, CDR2 SQIVND, per germline (reference sequence). The CDR3 loop is CASSGTGINSPLHF. DNA of the CDR3: TGTGCCAGTAGCGGGACAGGAATAAATTCACCCCTCCACTTT.

The CDR3 here is CAWRRAGTPNEQFF. Here the CDR3 DNA reads TGTGCCTGGAGAAGAGCCGGGACCCCCAATGAGCAGTTCTTC. The chain combines TRBV30 with TRBJ2-1, with D tentatively TRBD1 or TRBD2 (5 bases each). The CDR3 runs 14 residues. V gave up 3 bases and J gave up 6 bases, with 15 bases separating them. Germline V gene lookup returns CDR1 GTSNPN and CDR2 SVGIG (reference sequence).

A few counts support this clone. The chain couples TRBV27 to TRBJ2-3; D remains unclear. Germline values: CDR1 MNHEY, CDR2 SMNVEV (reference sequence). This CDR3 spans 13 amino acids. Trimming took 5 bases from V and 3 from J, leaving 9 bases between them. The DNA of the CDR3 is TGTGCCAGCAGTAGGGCTGGTACAGATACGCAGTATTTT. The encoded protein is CASSRAGTDTQYF.

The sample holds a few counts of this clone. The CDR3 bases are TGTGCCAGCAGCTTAAATCAGGACAATGAAGCTTTCTTT. As protein: CASSLNQDNEAFF. The chain has TRBV7-3 and TRBJ1-1, with D possibly TRBD1 on 5 matching bases. V was shortened by 1 base and J by 7 bases, with 10 bases between the two germline ends. This CDR3 region has 13 residues. Germline V gene lookup returns CDR1 SGHTA and CDR2 FQGTGA.

The CDR3 is CASYTEPSGNTIYF. The CDR3 DNA reads as TGTGCCAGCTACACGGAGCCCTCTGGAAACACCATATATTTT. V and J are TRBV18 and TRBJ1-3; no clear D. The germline CDR1 and CDR2 sequences are KGHSH and LQKENI. V was cut by 7 bases and J by 0 bases, with 10 bases left in between. CDR3 length: 14 amino acids.

The chain carries TRBV27 and TRBJ1-1, with 7 bases aligning to TRBD1. Germline V lookup: CDR1 MNHEY, CDR2 SMNVEV (reference sequence). V shed 5 bases and J 1 base; nucleotides not matched to a gene: 7. The CDR3 sequence is 15 residues long. CDR3 sequence: CASSPDGTANTEAFF. DNA for the CDR3: TGTGCCAGCAGTCCAGATGGGACAGCGAACACTGAAGCTTTCTTT.